Shown below are 9 T cell receptor beta chains from a single sample sequenced in a study of blood T cells in healthy people across ages. Primed by a sample-barcoded 5' primer and a J-beta primer mix, a second PCR proceeded for roughly 6 to 12 cycles. TCRdb re-derived calls from the 5' RACE reads in MiXCR, one entry per CDR3 protein. The repertoire holds about 570,000 distinct CDR3 sequences, approximately 25% seen once, with less than 20% in the top ten. Input material: blood. All receptors derive from a woman between 70 and 85 years old in good health.

This clonotype showed up just a few times. The chain uses TRBV11-2 and TRBJ2-1; 7 bases agree with TRBD1. CDR3 length equals 16 residues. After removal of 5 bases from V and 10 bases from J, the junction contained 17 bases not matched to a gene. From germline, CDR1 is SGHAT and CDR2 FQNNGV. CDR3 amino acids: CASSAWDRRLQEEQFF. The CDR3 nucleotides read TGTGCCAGCAGCGCCTGGGACAGACGGCTTCAGGAGGAGCAGTTCTTC.

V usage is TRBV7-2 and J usage is TRBJ1-1; possible D gene TRBD1, 5 bases. The CDR3 covers 15 residues. Trimming pared 1 base from V and 5 bases from J, leaving 14 bases between. Germline V CDR1 and CDR2: SGHTA, FQGNSA. Here the CDR3 reads CASSLVFRGWTEAFF. DNA for the CDR3: TGTGCCAGCAGCTTAGTGTTTAGGGGATGGACTGAAGCTTTCTTT.

This clonotype has a handful of counts. This rearrangement joins TRBV11-2 to TRBJ2-3, with a tentative D call TRBD2 (5 bases). The V end lost 7 bases, the J end lost 7 bases, and 12 bases lay between the germline ends. Germline assignment: CDR1 SGHAT and CDR2 FQNNGV. This CDR3 has 12 amino acids. The CDR3 here is CASTLGGNTQYF. CDR3 coding DNA: TGTGCCAGCACCCTAGGAGGAAATACGCAGTATTTT.

This chain connects TRBV7-8 to TRBJ1-1; D is perhaps TRBD1 (5 bases). CDR1 and CDR2 from the germline V gene are SGHVS and FQNEAQ. The V gene lost 6 bases and the J gene lost 12 bases, with 20 bases spanning the gap. CDR3 length equals 13 residues. This chain's CDR3 is CASSPLGGFLTFF. In DNA, the CDR3 is TGTGCCAGCAGTCCCCTGGGGGGGTTTTTAACTTTCTTT. Based on the CDR3 plus reference TRBV7-8 and TRBJ1-1, the full variable domain is GAGVSQSPRYKVAKRGQDVALRCDPISGHVSLFWYQQALGQGPEFLTYFQNEAQLDKSGLPSDRFFAERPEGSVSTLKIQRTQQEDSAVYLCASSPLGGFLTFFGQGTRLTVV.

The sample holds a few counts of this clonotype. CDR3 protein: CASSTRQGDTEAFF. The CDR3 DNA follows: TGCGCCAGCAGCACTCGACAGGGGGACACTGAAGCTTTCTTT. The chain links TRBV4-3 to TRBJ1-1; 9 bases map to TRBD1. Germline CDR1 LGHNA, CDR2 YSLEER. The CDR3 runs 14 residues. Unmatched junction bases numbered 4, after V lost 5 bases and J lost 3 bases.

This clonotype was observed a handful of times. The CDR3 loop is CASSLNRGTIYGYTF. The CDR3 DNA follows: TGTGCCAGCAGCTTAAACAGGGGGACAATTTATGGCTACACCTTC. The V call is TRBV7-2, the J call TRBJ1-2; 8 bases match TRBD1. CDR3 length equals 15 residues. Germline CDR1 is SGHTA and CDR2 is FQGNSA. The V gene end was trimmed by 2 bases and the J gene end by 5 bases; junction bases not matched to a gene: 7. Supplemented by reference TRBV7-2 and TRBJ1-2, the full variable domain reads GAGVSQSPSNKVTEKGKDVELRCDPISGHTALYWYRQSLGQGLEFLIYFQGNSAPDKSGLPSDRFSAERTGGSVSTLTIQRTQQEDSAVYLCASSLNRGTIYGYTFGSGTRLTVV.

Only a few counts were recorded for this clonotype. The CDR3 is CASSSGARGELFF. Here the CDR3 DNA reads TGTGCCAGCAGCTCCGGGGCTCGCGGGGAGCTGTTTTTT. The chain links TRBV5-5 to TRBJ2-2; D is perhaps TRBD1 or TRBD2 (5 bases each). The germline V gene encodes CDR1 SGHKS and CDR2 YYEKEE (reference sequence). CDR3 length: 13 amino acids. V was pared by 3 bases and J by 7 bases, with 10 bases between.

This clonotype was recorded a few times. The chain is built from TRBV18 and TRBJ2-1; 8 bases agree with TRBD1. CDR1 and CDR2 (germline): KGHSH, LQKENI. The CDR3 runs to 15 residues. V gave up 2 bases and J gave up 9 bases; unmatched junction bases: 9. CDR3 DNA: TGTGCCAGCTCACCAAGGGTGACAGGGGTCGGTGAGCAGTTCTTC. Its protein product is CASSPRVTGVGEQFF.

This clonotype was detected once. A read error may produce the germline difference seen at one junction end. J is TRBJ2-5 and V is TRBV19; D is unresolved. The V gene's germline CDR1 is LNHDA and CDR2 SQIVND (reference sequence). The CDR3 length is 14 residues. The CDR3 region has the DNA TGTACCAGTAGTATCCGGGCTGCGGACGAGACCCAGTACTTC. Its translation: CTSSIRAADETQYF.